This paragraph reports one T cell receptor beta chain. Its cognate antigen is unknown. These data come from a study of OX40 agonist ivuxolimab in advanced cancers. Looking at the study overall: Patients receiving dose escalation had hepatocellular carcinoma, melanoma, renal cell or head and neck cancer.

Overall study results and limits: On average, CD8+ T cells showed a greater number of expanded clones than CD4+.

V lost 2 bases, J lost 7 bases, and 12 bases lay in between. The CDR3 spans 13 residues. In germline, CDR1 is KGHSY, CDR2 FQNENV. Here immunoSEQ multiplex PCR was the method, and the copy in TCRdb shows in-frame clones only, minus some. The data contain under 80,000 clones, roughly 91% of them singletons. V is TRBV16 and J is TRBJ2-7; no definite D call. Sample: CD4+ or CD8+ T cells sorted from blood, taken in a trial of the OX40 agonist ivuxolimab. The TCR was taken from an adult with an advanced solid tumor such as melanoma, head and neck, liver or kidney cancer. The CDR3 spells CASSQKDGAEQYF. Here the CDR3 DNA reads TGTGCCAGCAGCCAAAAGGATGGCGCGGAGCAGTACTTC.